This T cell receptor beta chain was recorded in a study of TIL therapy for anti-PD-1-resistant metastatic lung cancer (TCRdb year 2021). Regarding the study in general: Tumors were collected before any PD-1/PD-L1 blockade, after which patients were given nivolumab, and patients who progressed were given lymphodepletion, an infusion of expanded TIL and IL-2. Across the cohort, whole-exome sequencing showed a median non-synonymous tumor mutation burden of roughly 1.5 mutations per megabase. Most of the cohort had lung adenocarcinoma, including a few EGFR-mutant tumors and two ALK-rearranged tumors, and half of the patients were either current or former smokers. Enrolled patients had a median age of around 51 years (range roughly 35-85) and a median tumor PD-L1 proportion score of roughly 6%. Clonotypes were tracked across tumor, expanded TIL product and serial blood samples by T cell receptor beta sequencing of tumor and peripheral blood. General study outcomes and caveats: The baseline peripheral repertoire was partially replaced by infused TIL clonotypes, which then decayed over months, and no apparent association between persistence and response was found. The study protocol defined all tumor marker inferences as exploratory. Because the cohort was highly selected, with more treatment-naive, never-smoker and oncogene-addicted patients than is typical, generalizability is limited.

Turning to this clone: Its antigen has not been determined. The junction shows a germline mismatch at one end, possibly a read error.

Reading the label with the study, this specimen's time point is: pre-treatment sample, taken before nivolumab and TIL therapy. Adults with stage 4 NSCLC were enrolled from October 2017 to January 2020 in a dual-center phase I trial. The samples were obtained from a phase I trial that was single-arm and open-label and tested tumor-infiltrating lymphocyte therapy combined with nivolumab in advanced non-small cell lung cancer. Blood mononuclear cells from EDTA tubes were isolated by Ficoll gradient, snap-frozen as pellets, and DNA was extracted with a Qiagen mini-prep kit. The CDR3 covers 16 residues, taking in both the cysteine and the phenylalanine. The CDR3 DNA has 48 bases and is translated from base 1. Sequences MNHNY (CDR1) and SVGAGI (CDR2) are obtained from the germline V gene (reference sequence). Using bias-controlled multiplex PCR with the immunoSEQ v3 hsTCRB kit, the TCR beta CDR3 regions were amplified from genomic DNA. The TCR libraries were sequenced on an Illumina NextSeq 500 to approximately 1.8 million read pairs for survey level or about 5-6.5 million read pairs for deep level. Turning to the authors' computational methods: The immunoSEQ Analyzer software assigned V, D and J genes, filtered out non-productive sequences, and reported clonality. To compare repertoires between infused TIL and blood, productive Simpson clonality was used along with the Morisita overlap index of productive TRB rearrangements. For each clone in blood, the absolute clonotype count was estimated by multiplying the lymphocyte count by the CD3+ fraction and by the clone's productive frequency. TCRdb mirrors the immuneACCESS table, restricted to in-frame sequences. Some clones are absent from its copies; in checked studies, under half trace to an unresolved V gene, and the reason for the others is unknown. The V and J calls and clone size come from that table; D and trimming were worked out from the DNA. In all, the sample holds 45,000 to 75,000 clones, and roughly 87% of those were seen once. The ten largest clones capture 2.6% of the sample.

The chain links TRBV6-6 with TRBJ1-2; the D gene identity is not certain. The receptor's source is a person between 25 and 80 years old with non-small cell lung cancer. This material consisted of blood, taken at baseline. The DNA sequence is as follows: TGTGTCAGCAGTTACGATGCGGTTAGCCCTAACTATGGCTACACCTTC. Its coded protein is CVSSYDAVSPNYGYTF.